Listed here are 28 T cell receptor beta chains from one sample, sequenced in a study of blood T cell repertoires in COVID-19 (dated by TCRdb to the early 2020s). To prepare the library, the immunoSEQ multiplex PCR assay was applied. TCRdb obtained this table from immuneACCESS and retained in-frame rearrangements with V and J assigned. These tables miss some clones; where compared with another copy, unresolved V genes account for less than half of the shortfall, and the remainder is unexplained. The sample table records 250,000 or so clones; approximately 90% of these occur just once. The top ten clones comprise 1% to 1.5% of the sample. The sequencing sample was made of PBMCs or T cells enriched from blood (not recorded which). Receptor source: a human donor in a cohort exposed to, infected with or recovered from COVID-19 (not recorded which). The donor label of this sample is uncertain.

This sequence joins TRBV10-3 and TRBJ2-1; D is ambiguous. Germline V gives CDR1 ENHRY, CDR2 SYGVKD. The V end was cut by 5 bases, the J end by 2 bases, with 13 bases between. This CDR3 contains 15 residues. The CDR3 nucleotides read TGTGCCATCAGTACAACTACCGCTGCCTACAATGAGCAGTTCTTC. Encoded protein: CAISTTTAAYNEQFF.

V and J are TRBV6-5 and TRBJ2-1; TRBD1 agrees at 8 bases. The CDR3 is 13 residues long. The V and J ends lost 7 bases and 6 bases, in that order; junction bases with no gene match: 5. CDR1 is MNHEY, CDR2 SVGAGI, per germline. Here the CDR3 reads CASKPGQGNEQFF. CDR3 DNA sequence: TGTGCCAGCAAACCCGGACAGGGCAATGAGCAGTTCTTC.

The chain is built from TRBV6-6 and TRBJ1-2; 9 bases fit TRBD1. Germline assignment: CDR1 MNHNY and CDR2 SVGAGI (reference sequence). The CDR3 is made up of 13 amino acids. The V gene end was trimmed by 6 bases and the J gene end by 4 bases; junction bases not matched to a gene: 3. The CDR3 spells CASSRDRAYGYTF. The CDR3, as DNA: TGTGCCAGCAGCCGGGACAGGGCCTATGGCTACACCTTC.

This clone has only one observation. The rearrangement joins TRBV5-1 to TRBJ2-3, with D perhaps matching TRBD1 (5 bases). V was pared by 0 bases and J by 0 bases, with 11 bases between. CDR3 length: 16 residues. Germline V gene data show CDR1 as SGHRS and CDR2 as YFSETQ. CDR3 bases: TGCGCCAGCAGCTTGGTAGGACAAACTAGCACAGATACGCAGTATTTT. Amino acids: CASSLVGQTSTDTQYF.

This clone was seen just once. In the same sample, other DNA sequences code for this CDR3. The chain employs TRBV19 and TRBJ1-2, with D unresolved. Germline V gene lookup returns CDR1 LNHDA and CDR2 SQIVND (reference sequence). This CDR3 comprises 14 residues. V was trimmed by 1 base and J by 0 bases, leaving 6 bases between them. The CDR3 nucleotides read TGTGCCAGTAGTATAGGGGGAGCTAACTATGGCTACACCTTC. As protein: CASSIGGANYGYTF.

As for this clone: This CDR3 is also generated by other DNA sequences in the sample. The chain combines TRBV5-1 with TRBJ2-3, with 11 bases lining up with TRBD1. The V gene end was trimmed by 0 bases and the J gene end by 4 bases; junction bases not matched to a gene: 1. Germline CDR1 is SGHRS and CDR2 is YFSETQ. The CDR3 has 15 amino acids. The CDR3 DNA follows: TGCGCCAGCAGCTTGGGGACAGGGGGCTCAGATACGCAGTATTTT. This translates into CASSLGTGGSDTQYF. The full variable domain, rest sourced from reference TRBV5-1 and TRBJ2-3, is KAGVTQTPRYLIKTRGQQVTLSCSPISGHRSVSWYQQTPGQGLQFLFEYFSETQRNKGNFPGRFSGRQFSNSRSEMNVSTLELGDSALYLCASSLGTGGSDTQYFGPGTRLTVL.

The CDR3 sequence is CARSLARGYQPQHF. The CDR3 DNA reads TGTGCCAGAAGCTTAGCTAGGGGGTATCAGCCCCAGCATTTT. This chain joins TRBV7-5 and TRBJ1-5; the listed D gene, TRBD1, was not tested against the DNA. TRBV7-5 is assigned pseudogene status. The CDR3 runs to 14 residues.

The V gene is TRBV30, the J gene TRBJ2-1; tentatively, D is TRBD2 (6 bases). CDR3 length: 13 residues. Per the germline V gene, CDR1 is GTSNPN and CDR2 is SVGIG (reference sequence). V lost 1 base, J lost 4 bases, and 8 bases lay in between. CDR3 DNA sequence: TGTGCCTGGAGTGGGGAGGAGTACAATGAGCAGTTCTTC. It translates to CAWSGEEYNEQFF.

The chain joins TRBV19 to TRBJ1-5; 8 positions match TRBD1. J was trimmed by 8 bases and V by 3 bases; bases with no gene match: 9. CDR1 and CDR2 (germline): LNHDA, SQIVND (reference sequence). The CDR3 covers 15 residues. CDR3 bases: TGTGCCAGTAGTATTACGGGACAGGCTGCAGAGCCCCAGCATTTT. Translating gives CASSITGQAAEPQHF. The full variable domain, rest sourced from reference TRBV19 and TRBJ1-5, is DGGITQSPKYLFRKEGQNVTLSCEQNLNHDAMYWYRQDPGQGLRLIYYSQIVNDFQKGDIAEGYSVSREKKESFPLTVTSAQKNPTAFYLCASSITGQAAEPQHFGDGTRLSIL.

The CDR3 loop is CASRPPGTGGGYTF. The CDR3, as DNA: TGTGCCAGCAGGCCGCCCGGGACAGGGGGGGGCTACACCTTC. The J gene is TRBJ1-2, the V gene TRBV28; 11 nucleotides line up with TRBD1. CDR1 is MDHEN, CDR2 SYDVKM, per germline. Losses at the gene ends were 6 bases for V and 8 bases for J; bases not matched to a gene: 8. This CDR3 has 14 amino acids.

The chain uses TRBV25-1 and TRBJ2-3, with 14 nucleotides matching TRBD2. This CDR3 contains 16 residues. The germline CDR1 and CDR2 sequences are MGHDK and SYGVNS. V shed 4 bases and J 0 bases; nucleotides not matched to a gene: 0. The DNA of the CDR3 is TGTGCCAGCAGTGGGACTAGCGGGGGGAGCACAGATACGCAGTATTTT. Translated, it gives CASSGTSGGSTDTQYF.

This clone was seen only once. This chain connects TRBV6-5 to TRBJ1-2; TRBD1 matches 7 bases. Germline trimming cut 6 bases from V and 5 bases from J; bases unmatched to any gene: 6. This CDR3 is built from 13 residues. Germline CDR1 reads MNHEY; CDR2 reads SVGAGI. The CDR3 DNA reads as TGTGCCAGCAGGGGGACAGCCTTTTATGGCTACACCTTC. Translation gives CASRGTAFYGYTF.

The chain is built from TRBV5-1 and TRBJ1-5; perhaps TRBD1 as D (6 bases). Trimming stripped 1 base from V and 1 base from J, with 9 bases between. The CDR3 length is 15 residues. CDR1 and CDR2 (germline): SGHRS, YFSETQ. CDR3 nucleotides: TGCGCCAGCAGCTTGACAGGGAAGAGCAATCAGCCCCAGCATTTT. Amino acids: CASSLTGKSNQPQHF. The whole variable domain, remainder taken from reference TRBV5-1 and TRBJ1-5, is KAGVTQTPRYLIKTRGQQVTLSCSPISGHRSVSWYQQTPGQGLQFLFEYFSETQRNKGNFPGRFSGRQFSNSRSEMNVSTLELGDSALYLCASSLTGKSNQPQHFGDGTRLSIL.

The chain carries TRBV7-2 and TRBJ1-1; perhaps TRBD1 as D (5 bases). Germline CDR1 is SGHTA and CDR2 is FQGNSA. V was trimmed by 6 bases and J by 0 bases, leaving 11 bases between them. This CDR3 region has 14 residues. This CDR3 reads CASSYRTVNTEAFF. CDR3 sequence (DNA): TGTGCCAGCAGTTACAGGACGGTGAACACTGAAGCTTTCTTT.

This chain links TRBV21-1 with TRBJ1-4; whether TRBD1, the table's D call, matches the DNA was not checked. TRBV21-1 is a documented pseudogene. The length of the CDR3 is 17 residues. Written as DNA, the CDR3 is TGTGCCAGCAGCAAAGATCCGGACAGGGCAACTAATGAAAAACTGTTTTTT. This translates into CASSKDPDRATNEKLFF.

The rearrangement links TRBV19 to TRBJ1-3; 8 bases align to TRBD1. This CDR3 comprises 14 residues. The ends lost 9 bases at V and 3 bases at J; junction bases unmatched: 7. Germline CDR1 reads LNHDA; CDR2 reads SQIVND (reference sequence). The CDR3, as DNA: TGTGCCAGCTTAAACAGGGGGTATGGAAACACCATATATTTT. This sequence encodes CASLNRGYGNTIYF. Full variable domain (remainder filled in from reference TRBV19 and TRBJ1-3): DGGITQSPKYLFRKEGQNVTLSCEQNLNHDAMYWYRQDPGQGLRLIYYSQIVNDFQKGDIAEGYSVSREKKESFPLTVTSAQKNPTAFYLCASLNRGYGNTIYFGEGSWLTVV.

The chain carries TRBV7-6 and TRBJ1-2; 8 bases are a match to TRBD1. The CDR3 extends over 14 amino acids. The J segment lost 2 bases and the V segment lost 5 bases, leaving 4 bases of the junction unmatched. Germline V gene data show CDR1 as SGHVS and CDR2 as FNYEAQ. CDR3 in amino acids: CASSLQGGNYGYTF. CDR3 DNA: TGTGCCAGCAGCCTACAGGGGGGAAACTATGGCTACACCTTC.

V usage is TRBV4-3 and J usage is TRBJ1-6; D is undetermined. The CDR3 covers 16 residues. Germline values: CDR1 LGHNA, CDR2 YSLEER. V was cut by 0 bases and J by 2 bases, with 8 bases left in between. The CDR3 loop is CASSQESVPYNSPLHF. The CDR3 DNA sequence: TGCGCCAGCAGCCAAGAATCGGTCCCCTATAATTCACCCCTCCACTTT.

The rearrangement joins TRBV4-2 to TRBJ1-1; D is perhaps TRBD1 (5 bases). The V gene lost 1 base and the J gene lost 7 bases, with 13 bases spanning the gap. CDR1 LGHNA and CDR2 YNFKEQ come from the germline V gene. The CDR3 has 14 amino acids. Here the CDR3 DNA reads TGTGCCAGCAGCCAAGGTTCGGGGGGGGATGAAGCTTTCTTT. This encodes CASSQGSGGDEAFF.

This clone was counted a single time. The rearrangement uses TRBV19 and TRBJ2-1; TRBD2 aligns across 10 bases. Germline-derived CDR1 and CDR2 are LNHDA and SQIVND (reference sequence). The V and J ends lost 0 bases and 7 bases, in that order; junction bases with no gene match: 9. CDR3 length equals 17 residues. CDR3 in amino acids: CASSIDSGLAGANEQFF. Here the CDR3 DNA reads TGTGCCAGTAGTATAGATTCTGGGCTAGCGGGGGCGAATGAGCAGTTCTTC.

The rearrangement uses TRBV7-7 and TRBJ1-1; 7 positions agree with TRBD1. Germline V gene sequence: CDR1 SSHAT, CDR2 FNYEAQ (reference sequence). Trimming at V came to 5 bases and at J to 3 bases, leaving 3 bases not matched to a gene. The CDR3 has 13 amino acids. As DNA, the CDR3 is TGTGCCAGCAGCCGTGACAGGGACACTGAAGCTTTCTTT. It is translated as CASSRDRDTEAFF. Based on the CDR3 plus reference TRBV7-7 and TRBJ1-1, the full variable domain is GAGVSQSPRYKVTKRGQDVTLRCDPISSHATLYWYQQALGQGPEFLTYFNYEAQPDKSGLPSDRFSAERPEGSISTLTIQRTEQRDSAMYRCASSRDRDTEAFFGQGTRLTVV.

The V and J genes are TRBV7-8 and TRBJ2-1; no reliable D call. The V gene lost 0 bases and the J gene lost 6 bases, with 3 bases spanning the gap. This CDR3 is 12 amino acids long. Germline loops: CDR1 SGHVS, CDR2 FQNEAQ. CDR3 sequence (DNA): TGTGCCAGCAGCTTAGCGAGCAATGAGCAGTTCTTC. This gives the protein CASSLASNEQFF.

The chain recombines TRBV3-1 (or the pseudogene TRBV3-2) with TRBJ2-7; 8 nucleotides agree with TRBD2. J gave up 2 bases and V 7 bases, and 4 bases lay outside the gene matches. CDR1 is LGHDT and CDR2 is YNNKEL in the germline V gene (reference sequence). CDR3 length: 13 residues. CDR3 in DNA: TGTGCCAGCATCCTTAGCGGGACCTACGAGCAGTACTTC. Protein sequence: CASILSGTYEQYF.

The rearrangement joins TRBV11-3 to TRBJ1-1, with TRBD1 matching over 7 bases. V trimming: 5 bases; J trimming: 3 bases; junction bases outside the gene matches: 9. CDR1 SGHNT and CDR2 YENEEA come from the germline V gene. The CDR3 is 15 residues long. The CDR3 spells CASSRLQGHYTEAFF. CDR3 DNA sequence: TGTGCCAGCAGCAGACTACAGGGGCACTACACTGAAGCTTTCTTT.

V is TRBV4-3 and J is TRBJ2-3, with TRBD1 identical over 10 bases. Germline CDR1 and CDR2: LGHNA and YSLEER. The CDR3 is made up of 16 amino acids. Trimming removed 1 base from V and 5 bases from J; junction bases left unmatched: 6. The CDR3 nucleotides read TGCGCCAGCAGCCAAGGGGACAGGGGATATGGAGATACGCAGTATTTT. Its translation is CASSQGDRGYGDTQYF.

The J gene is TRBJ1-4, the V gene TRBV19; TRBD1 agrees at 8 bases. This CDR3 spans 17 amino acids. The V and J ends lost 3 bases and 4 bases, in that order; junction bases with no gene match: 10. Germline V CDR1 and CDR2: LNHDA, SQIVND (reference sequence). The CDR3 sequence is CASSIRRGTGYNEKLFF. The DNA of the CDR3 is TGTGCCAGTAGTATTCGCCGGGGGACAGGATATAATGAAAAACTGTTTTTT.

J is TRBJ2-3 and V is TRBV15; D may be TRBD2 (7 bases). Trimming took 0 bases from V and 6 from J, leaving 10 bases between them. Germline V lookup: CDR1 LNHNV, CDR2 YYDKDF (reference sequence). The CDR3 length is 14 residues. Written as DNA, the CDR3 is TGTGCCACCAGCAGAGATGGGGGGGGCGATACGCAGTATTTT. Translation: CATSRDGGGDTQYF.

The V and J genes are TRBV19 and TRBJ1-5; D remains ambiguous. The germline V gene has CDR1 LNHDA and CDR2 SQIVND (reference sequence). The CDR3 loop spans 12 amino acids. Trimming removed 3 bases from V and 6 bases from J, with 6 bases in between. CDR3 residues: CASSISLQPQHF. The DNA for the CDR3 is TGTGCCAGTAGTATCTCCCTTCAGCCCCAGCATTTT. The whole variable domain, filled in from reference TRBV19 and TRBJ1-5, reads DGGITQSPKYLFRKEGQNVTLSCEQNLNHDAMYWYRQDPGQGLRLIYYSQIVNDFQKGDIAEGYSVSREKKESFPLTVTSAQKNPTAFYLCASSISLQPQHFGDGTRLSIL.